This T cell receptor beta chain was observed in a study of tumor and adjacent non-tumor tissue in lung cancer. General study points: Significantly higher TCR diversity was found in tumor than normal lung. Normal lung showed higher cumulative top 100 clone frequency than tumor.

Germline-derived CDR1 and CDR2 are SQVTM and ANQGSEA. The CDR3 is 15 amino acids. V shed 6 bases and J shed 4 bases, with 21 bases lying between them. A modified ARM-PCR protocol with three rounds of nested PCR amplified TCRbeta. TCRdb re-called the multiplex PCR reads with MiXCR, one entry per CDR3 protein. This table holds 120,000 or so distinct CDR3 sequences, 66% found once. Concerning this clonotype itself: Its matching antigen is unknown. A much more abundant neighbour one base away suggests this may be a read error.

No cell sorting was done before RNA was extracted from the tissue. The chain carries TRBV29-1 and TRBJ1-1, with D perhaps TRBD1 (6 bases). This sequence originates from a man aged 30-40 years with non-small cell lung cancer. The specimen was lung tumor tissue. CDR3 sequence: CSVDSGTTLGTEAFF. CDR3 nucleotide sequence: TGCAGCGTCGATTCCGGGACAACCTTAGGCACTGAAGCTTTCTTT.